The T cell receptor beta chain under discussion was sequenced for a study of T cell repertoires in cytomegalovirus infection. This clonotype has at least ten counts. As yet, its antigen is unknown. TCRdb redid the calling of the reads with MiXCR, one entry per CDR3 protein. The repertoire holds some 70,000 distinct CDR3 sequences, with approximately 22% as singletons. General study findings and limits: It was HLA-C-restricted CMV-specific TCR beta clonotypes that dominated the response ex vivo.

CDR3 size: 16 residues. J gave up 8 bases and V 5 bases, and 13 bases lay outside the gene matches. Germline assignment: CDR1 SGHTA and CDR2 FQGNSA. Sequencing was performed on PBMCs, sequenced either directly or after in vitro stimulation (not recorded which). V usage is TRBV7-2 and J usage is TRBJ2-1; TRBD2 agrees at 9 bases. This TCR derives from a human donor in good health (CMV status not recorded). Some clones in this sample may be carry-over from other donors' samples. CDR3: CASSTFLAGGRDEQFF. In nucleotides, the CDR3 is TGTGCCAGCAGCACCTTTCTTGCGGGAGGGCGCGATGAGCAGTTCTTC.